Listed below are T cell receptor beta chains from one sample, sequenced in a study of vaccination and CD4 T cells after COVID-19. TCRdb independently ran MiXCR on the PCR reads; one entry per CDR3 protein. This sample yields about 13,000 distinct CDR3 sequences, of which nearly 45% are seen a single time; around 7.8% belongs to the top ten. The antigens for these receptors are not known. The sample was CD4+ T cells from blood, cultured in vitro, taken after SARS-CoV-2 vaccination. These receptors were collected from a human donor who had recovered from COVID-19. CDR3s include the opening cysteine and the closing phenylalanine or tryptophan. A D gene is named only where the DNA matches it firmly. The size of a clone is reported for some rows only, either as once, few or many, or as a class for expanded clones.

J gene	D gene	clone size	V gene	CDR3 protein	CDR3 DNA
TRBJ2-3	TRBD2	-	TRBV27	CASSPGLAGPDTQYF	TGTGCCAGCAGCCCCGGACTAGCGGGACCAGATACGCAGTATTTT
TRBJ2-5	-	few	TRBV19	CASSPRRAEETQYF	TGTGCCAGTAGTCCCAGGAGGGCGGAAGAGACCCAGTACTTC
TRBJ2-1	-	-	TRBV24-1	CATSDYRLVSEQFF	TGTGCCACCAGTGATTATCGGCTAGTCAGTGAGCAGTTCTTC
TRBJ1-2	-	few	TRBV19	CASSIPGRGYTF	TGTGCCAGTAGTATCCCTGGTCGGGGCTACACCTTC
TRBJ2-3	-	-	TRBV30	CAWRLGGNTQYF	TGTGCCTGGAGACTGGGCGGGAATACGCAGTATTTT
TRBJ2-7	-	-	TRBV28	CASSLNQGYLYEQYF	TGTGCCAGCAGTTTAAATCAGGGGTATCTCTACGAGCAGTACTTC
TRBJ2-1	-	-	TRBV7-8	CASTLVGDNEQFF	TGTGCCAGCACCTTAGTCGGTGATAATGAGCAGTTCTTC
TRBJ2-3	TRBD1	few	TRBV6-5	CASSYSGTGVGSTQYF	TGTGCCAGCAGTTACTCCGGGACAGGGGTAGGATCTACGCAGTATTTT
TRBJ2-1	-	-	TRBV24-1	CATSDPKPQGDRYNEQFF	TGTGCCACCAGTGATCCAAAGCCGCAGGGAGATAGGTACAATGAGCAGTTCTTC
TRBJ1-2	-	-	TRBV19	CASSIDRVGGYTF	TGTGCCAGTAGTATAGACAGGGTCGGTGGCTACACCTTC
TRBJ1-4	-	-	TRBV19	CASSLWGSNEKLFF	TGTGCCAGTAGTCTCTGGGGGAGCAATGAAAAACTGTTTTTT
TRBJ2-7	-	-	TRBV28	CASSVGGAGLYEQYF	TGTGCCAGCAGTGTGGGGGGCGCGGGGCTGTACGAGCAGTACTTC
TRBJ1-1	-	once	TRBV7-9	CASSPEGIGTEAFF	TGTGCCAGCAGCCCCGAGGGAATAGGGACTGAAGCTTTCTTT
TRBJ2-3	-	-	TRBV7-8	CASSLLEAFTDTQYF	TGTGCCAGCAGCTTACTAGAAGCCTTTACAGATACGCAGTATTTT
TRBJ2-1	TRBD2	-	TRBV11-2	CASSSGLAGVIYRNEQFF	TGTGCCAGCAGCTCGGGACTAGCGGGAGTGATCTATCGCAATGAGCAGTTCTTC
TRBJ2-2	-	-	TRBV7-3	CASSFLSAGELFF	TGTGCCAGCAGCTTCCTGAGCGCCGGGGAGCTGTTTTTT
TRBJ2-1	TRBD1	few	TRBV2	CASYGQGGNEQFF	TGTGCCAGCTATGGACAGGGGGGGAATGAGCAGTTCTTC
TRBJ2-2	-	medium-sized	TRBV7-9	CASSPPGAEDTGELFF	TGTGCCAGCAGCCCCCCGGGGGCCGAGGACACCGGGGAGCTGTTTTTT
TRBJ1-4	TRBD1	few	TRBV24-1	CATSDSPRGRGNEKLFF	TGTGCCACCAGTGATTCTCCCAGGGGGAGAGGGAATGAAAAACTGTTTTTT
TRBJ2-3	TRBD2	-	TRBV4-2	CASSQDQLGGRGTDTQYF	TGTGCCAGCAGCCAAGATCAGTTAGGCGGGAGGGGCACAGATACGCAGTATTTT
TRBJ1-5	-	-	TRBV6-1	CASRQANNQPQHF	TGTGCCAGCAGACAGGCGAACAATCAGCCCCAGCATTTT
TRBJ2-7	TRBD1	-	TRBV20-1	CSASRAGGYEQYF	TGCAGTGCTAGCCGCGCAGGGGGCTACGAGCAGTACTTC
TRBJ2-5	-	-	TRBV18	CASSALGSRETQYF	TGTGCCAGCTCCGCGCTGGGCAGTCGAGAGACCCAGTACTTC
TRBJ2-6	-	-	TRBV6-2/TRBV6-3	CASSPRGSGANVLTF	TGTGCCAGCAGTCCGCGGGGATCCGGGGCCAACGTCCTGACTTTC
TRBJ2-3	-	-	TRBV7-3	CASSLGGAADTQYF	TGTGCCAGCAGCTTAGGGGGGGCGGCAGATACGCAGTATTTT
TRBJ1-6	TRBD1	-	TRBV2	CASNMDRFNSPLHF	TGTGCCAGCAACATGGACAGGTTTAATTCACCCCTCCACTTT
TRBJ2-7	TRBD2	few	TRBV6-1	CASKRTSGRRLIIYEQYF	TGTGCCAGCAAAAGGACTAGCGGGAGACGCCTGATTATCTACGAGCAGTACTTC
TRBJ2-3	TRBD2	-	TRBV2	CASTRRTSVTDTQYF	TGTGCCAGCACCCGCCGGACTAGCGTCACAGATACGCAGTATTTT
TRBJ2-5	TRBD2	-	TRBV10-3	CAISVNSAGGVVTQYF	TGTGCCATCAGTGTGAATTCGGCGGGGGGGGTCGTGACCCAGTACTTC
TRBJ2-5	TRBD2	-	TRBV20-1	CSARRLAGGISRETQYF	TGCAGTGCTAGAAGGCTAGCGGGAGGGATTAGCAGGGAGACCCAGTACTTC